This entry features one T cell receptor beta chain sequence. Its antigen is as yet unknown. Profiling relied on immunoSEQ multiplex PCR, and the TCRdb table lists in-frame clones only, not all of them. The data contain 2 million to 2.5 million clones, less than 95% of them singletons. The investigators split CD4+ cells into a CD45RA+ naive subset and a CD45RA-negative memory subset. The CDR3 is made up of 13 amino acids. V was shortened by 5 bases and J by 5 bases, with 14 bases between the two germline ends. The V gene's germline CDR1 is SGHKS and CDR2 YYEKEE (reference sequence). This specimen comes from a study of shared clonotypes between healthy human individuals. General study points: Even with large depth, rarefaction showed that sorted-subset sequencing was incomplete. Among non-shared clonotypes, generation probabilities were lower than among those shared by all four donors. Sharing of clonotypes among donors was expected to vary with sequencing depth.

This chain joins TRBV5-5 and TRBJ2-7, with a weak D call TRBD1 (5 bases). Specimen: naive CD4+ T cells from PBMCs. Described subset: CD45RA+ positively selected. This clonotype was sampled from a man aged 18 to 29 in good health. Some clones in this sample may be carry-over from other donors' samples. The CDR3 loop reads CASRKSGMHEQYF. Written as DNA, the CDR3 is TGTGCCAGCAGAAAGTCAGGGATGCACGAGCAGTACTTC.